This T cell receptor beta chain was identified during a study of CD8 T cells in Susac syndrome. This CDR3 spans 13 amino acids. Trimming stripped 2 bases from V and 0 bases from J, with 2 bases between. The V gene's germline CDR1 is MNHEY and CDR2 SMNVEV (reference sequence). Peripheral blood CD8+ and CD4+ T cells were profiled by TCR beta sequencing. The CD8+ and CD4+ T cells were negatively isolated, with the TEMRA cells enriched by FACS. Regarding the study as a whole: An acknowledgment was made by the study that its TCR sequencing and HLA analysis involved relatively few individuals.

RNA, at about 0.45 to 1 ug, was reverse transcribed with random hexamers. The TCR beta CDR3 was amplified by immunoSEQ multiplex PCR across 54 Vbeta, 13 Jbeta. TCRdb ran MiXCR on the immunoSEQ multiplex PCR reads and lists one entry per CDR3 protein. The sample holds approximately 300,000 distinct CDR3 sequences; about 82% are singletons and the top ten take 0.21%. This clonotype turned up a few times. The antigen remains undetermined. The clonotype originates from a human donor with multiple sclerosis. The chain links TRBV27 to TRBJ1-3; D remains unclear. Sequencing was performed on CD8+ T cells from PBMCs. As DNA, the CDR3 is TGTGCCAGCAGTTTACACTCTGGAAACACCATATATTTT. It yields the protein CASSLHSGNTIYF.